Given below is one TCR beta chain in context. The antigen is not known. A much larger clone differs from this one at a single base, so this may be a read error. The sample comes from a study of glioma-infiltrating T cells. Study-level background: WHO grade II oligodendrogliomas or astrocytomas, plus non-recurrent WHO grade IV glioblastomas, were sampled. Target coverage was roughly 4.5- to 11-fold for roughly 1 million blood T cells. Findings of the study overall: A blood CDR3 motif signature was depleted in highly divergent patients.

Trimming took 11 bases from V and 4 from J, leaving 12 bases between them. CDR3 length: 12 amino acids. In germline, CDR1 is MDHEN, CDR2 SYDVKM. Amplification of TCR alpha and beta CDR3 regions from RNA used iRepertoire nested multiplex PCR. One entry per CDR3 protein, called by TCRdb with MiXCR from the multiplex PCR reads. This repertoire shows fewer than 500,000 distinct CDR3 sequences, around 45% found once; its top ten account for approximately 12%. What was sequenced was glioma tissue, nonneoplastic brain tissue, or PBMCs (not recorded which). The rearrangement joins TRBV28 to TRBJ1-3, with a possible D match to TRBD1 (6 bases). This TCR came from a human donor with low-grade glioma or glioblastoma, undergoing nonglioma brain surgery, or in good health (not recorded which). The CDR3 here is CACEGVGNTIYF. The CDR3 DNA reads TGTGCCTGCGAGGGGGTCGGAAACACCATATATTTT.